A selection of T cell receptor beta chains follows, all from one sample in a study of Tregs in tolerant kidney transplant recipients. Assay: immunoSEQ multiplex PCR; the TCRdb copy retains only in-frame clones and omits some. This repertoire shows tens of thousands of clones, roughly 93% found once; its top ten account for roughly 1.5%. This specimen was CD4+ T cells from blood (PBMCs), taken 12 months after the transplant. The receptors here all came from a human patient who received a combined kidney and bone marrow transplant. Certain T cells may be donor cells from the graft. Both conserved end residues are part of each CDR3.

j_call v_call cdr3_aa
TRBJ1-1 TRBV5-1 CASSAHPWRQGMNTEAFF
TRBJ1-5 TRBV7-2 CASGWGGSGQPQHF
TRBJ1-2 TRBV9 CASSVVSPSLSGYTF
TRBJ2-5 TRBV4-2 CASSQVGGRDRETQYF
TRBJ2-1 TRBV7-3 CASIRNLWREGYNEQFF
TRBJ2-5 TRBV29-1 CSVQGTSGYYFNQETQYF
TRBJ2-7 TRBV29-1 CSVEGQGGPSYEQYF
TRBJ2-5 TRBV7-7 CASSPTSVQETQYF
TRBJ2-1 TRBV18 CASSPDRGITYNEQFF
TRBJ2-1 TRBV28 CASSSQIHKQFF
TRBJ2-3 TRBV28 CASSPGLAGFTDTQYF
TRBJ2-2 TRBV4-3 CASSLRTSGSTGTGELFF
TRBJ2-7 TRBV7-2 CASSLGGTGPYEQYF
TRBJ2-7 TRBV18 CASSRERYAYEQYF
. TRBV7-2 CASSAWAYEQYF
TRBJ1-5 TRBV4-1 CASSQVPGQGGQPQHF
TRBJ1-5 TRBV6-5 CASSATGSQPQHF
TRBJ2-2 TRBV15 CATSGRTSAYTGELFF
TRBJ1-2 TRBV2 CASSRVRGTYGYTF
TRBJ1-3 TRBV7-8 CASSFGGYGNTIYF
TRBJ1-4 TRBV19 CASSRPSRSEKLFF
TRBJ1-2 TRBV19 CASSIGGGRWYGYTF
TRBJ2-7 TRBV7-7 CASSSLGLAGDLLSYEQYF
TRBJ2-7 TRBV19 CASSIGWRDDYEQYF
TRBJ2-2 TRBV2 CASSHEGAGELFF
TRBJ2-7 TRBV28 CASNNLLQGRVFPYEQYF
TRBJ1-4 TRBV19 CASSTGTGAPNEKLFF
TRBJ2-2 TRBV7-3 CASRQALLGPGELFF
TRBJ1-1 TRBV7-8 CASSKGQVNTEAFF
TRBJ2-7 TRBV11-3 CASSLFFGREVIYEQYF
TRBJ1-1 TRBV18 CASSPQQGGNTEAFF
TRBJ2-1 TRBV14 CASSQGLAGYSSYNEQFF
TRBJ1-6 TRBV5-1 CASSYRTGQDSPLHF
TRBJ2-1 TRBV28 CASSSYGEQFF
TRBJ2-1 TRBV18 CASSLRAYGETAEQFF